The 22 T cell receptor beta chains given below trace back to one sample, sequenced in a study of T cell repertoires in cytomegalovirus infection. TCRdb independently ran MiXCR on the reads; one entry per CDR3 protein. The data hold around 300,000 distinct CDR3 sequences, with over 7.5% observed a single time. Input material: PBMCs. All receptors come from a human donor in good health (CMV status not recorded). Some clones in this sample may be carry-over from other donors' samples.

This clonotype has at least ten counts. As DNA, the CDR3 is TGTGCCAGCAGCGTCGGGACAGTGCCTGAAGCTTTCTTT. It yields the protein CASSVGTVPEAFF. This chain joins TRBV7-2 and TRBJ1-1; 7 nucleotides align to TRBD1. CDR1 and CDR2 from the germline V gene are SGHTA and FQGNSA. The CDR3 loop spans 13 amino acids. The ends lost 5 bases at V and 6 bases at J; junction bases unmatched: 6.

The table lists this clonotype with many counts. The chain links TRBV12-3 or TRBV12-4 to TRBJ2-2; 8 nucleotides match TRBD2. CDR3 size: 16 residues. With V trimmed by 7 bases and J by 3 bases, 10 bases remained unmatched. The CDR3 nucleotides are TGTGCCAGCACCAGGGGACTAGGATGGGACACCGGGGAGCTGTTTTTT. It encodes CASTRGLGWDTGELFF.

A few counts support this clonotype. The chain employs TRBV28 and TRBJ2-5; D not certain. The V end was cut by 5 bases, the J end by 4 bases, with 11 bases between. The CDR3 runs to 13 residues. The germline CDR1 and CDR2 sequences are MDHEN and SYDVKM. The CDR3 coding sequence is TGTGCCAGCAGTGGCCCCCCAGCAGAGACCCAGTACTTC. Translation gives CASSGPPAETQYF.

This clonotype was seen a few times. The chain couples TRBV12-3 or TRBV12-4 to TRBJ2-3; possibly TRBD2 for D (5 bases). The CDR3 is made up of 13 amino acids. Trimming pared 3 bases from V and 3 bases from J, leaving 7 bases between. DNA for the CDR3: TGTGCCAGCAGTTTCCTAGCTACAGATACGCAGTATTTT. Its protein product is CASSFLATDTQYF.

This clonotype appeared a few times. The junction and the germline gene differ at one end; a read error may be behind it. The CDR3 region is CASSQDRDSSYEQYF. The CDR3 region has the DNA TGTGCCAGCAGCCAAGATCGGGACTCCTCCTACGAGCAGTACTTC. This chain connects TRBV4-1 to TRBJ2-7, with TRBD2 as a possible D gene (6 bases). This CDR3 has 15 amino acids. The germline V gene has CDR1 MGHRA and CDR2 YSYEKL.

This clonotype was counted at least ten times. The V call is TRBV7-9, the J call TRBJ1-4; D unresolved. V shed 5 bases and J shed 13 bases, with 11 bases lying between them. This CDR3 is 11 amino acids long. Germline V lookup: CDR1 SEHNR, CDR2 FQNEAQ (reference sequence). The CDR3 here is CASSVERALFF. CDR3 bases: TGTGCCAGCAGCGTAGAACGCGCACTGTTTTTT.

This chain connects TRBV28 to TRBJ2-1; perhaps TRBD1 as D (7 bases). CDR3 size: 18 residues. The germline gives CDR1 MDHEN, CDR2 SYDVKM. The V gene lost 3 bases and the J gene lost 5 bases, with 23 bases spanning the gap. The CDR3 nucleotides read TGTGCCAGCAGTTTCCCCAGGGGGGTGACTCGCCGAAACAATGAGCAGTTCTTC. This translates into CASSFPRGVTRRNNEQFF.

V and J are TRBV28 and TRBJ1-2; 12 nucleotides line up with TRBD1. The V gene end was trimmed by 6 bases and the J gene end by 7 bases; junction bases not matched to a gene: 9. Germline CDR1 MDHEN, CDR2 SYDVKM. The CDR3 has 15 amino acids. The CDR3, as DNA: TGTGCCAGCAGGATCCCGGGACAGGGGGCTCGTGGCTACACCTTC. This gives the protein CASRIPGQGARGYTF.

Only a few counts were recorded for this clonotype. The chain recombines TRBV7-7 with TRBJ2-7; no definite D call. Germline loops: CDR1 SSHAT, CDR2 FNYEAQ (reference sequence). Trimming took off 1 base at V and 3 bases at J, with 7 bases between the two ends. The CDR3 consists of 13 residues. The DNA of the CDR3 is TGTGCCAGCAGCTTAGACCCCAACTACGAGCAGTACTTC. Protein product: CASSLDPNYEQYF.

This clonotype has more than one count but fewer than ten. The chain recombines TRBV7-2 with TRBJ1-3, with a possible D match to TRBD1 (5 bases). V was clipped by 4 bases and J by 1 base, with 14 bases between them. CDR1 is SGHTA, CDR2 FQGNSA, per germline. The length of the CDR3 is 16 residues. CDR3 nucleotide sequence: TGTGCCAGCAGCTCCAGGGAAAAGGGATCTGGAAACACCATATATTTT. Its protein product is CASSSREKGSGNTIYF.

The gene calls are TRBV12-3 or TRBV12-4 and TRBJ1-1; maybe TRBD1 (6 bases). The CDR3 extends over 13 amino acids. V was trimmed by 9 bases and J by 4 bases, leaving 15 bases between them. Here the CDR3 reads CARKQGGSTEAFF. CDR3 DNA: TGTGCCAGGAAACAGGGAGGAAGCACTGAAGCTTTCTTT.

The J gene is TRBJ2-1, the V gene TRBV7-2; D unclear. Germline loops: CDR1 SGHTA, CDR2 FQGNSA. The V gene lost 1 base and the J gene lost 10 bases, with 8 bases spanning the gap. CDR3 length: 12 amino acids. Here the CDR3 reads CASSLEVYEQFF. In DNA form, the CDR3 reads TGTGCCAGCAGCTTAGAGGTGTACGAGCAGTTCTTC.

A word on this clonotype: Sequence at one end of the junction differs from germline and may be a read error. The chain combines TRBV30 with TRBJ1-2; 10 bases are a match to TRBD1. The germline gives CDR1 GTSNPN, CDR2 SVGIG (reference sequence). The CDR3 runs 14 residues. CDR3 residues: CPWSATGTGDGYTF. DNA of the CDR3: TGTCCCTGGAGTGCGACCGGGACAGGGGACGGCTACACCTTC.

This clonotype came up many times. The chain couples TRBV7-9 to TRBJ2-2; 9 bases are shared with TRBD2. The trim removed 2 bases at V and 4 bases at J, leaving 17 bases unmatched. CDR3 length equals 20 residues. The germline V gene has CDR1 SEHNR and CDR2 FQNEAQ (reference sequence). The CDR3 protein is CASSLRGGSGRGFGTGELFF. The CDR3 DNA reads as TGTGCCAGCAGCTTACGTGGAGGTAGCGGGAGAGGATTCGGCACCGGGGAGCTGTTTTTT.

This chain links TRBV12-3 or TRBV12-4 with TRBJ1-5; no firm D call. V was pared by 6 bases and J by 5 bases, with 11 bases between. This CDR3 comprises 13 residues. CDR3 in DNA: TGTGCCAGCAGCCCCAGGTTCGATCAGCCCCAGCATTTT. Protein product: CASSPRFDQPQHF.

The chain is built from TRBV6-1 and TRBJ2-1; the match to TRBD2 covers 15 bases. Per germline, CDR1 MNHNS and CDR2 SASEGT. V was clipped by 5 bases and J by 0 bases; unmatched bases: 8. There are 19 residues in the CDR3. The DNA for the CDR3 is TGTGCCAGCAGTTCACCGGGACTAGCGGGGGGCAACTCCTACAATGAGCAGTTCTTC. Protein product: CASSSPGLAGGNSYNEQFF.

The chain carries TRBV5-4 and TRBJ2-7, with no clear D. Trimming stripped 4 bases from V and 0 bases from J, with 11 bases between. The length of the CDR3 is 14 residues. Germline V gene data show CDR1 as SGHNT and CDR2 as YYREEE (reference sequence). The CDR3 region has the DNA TGTGCCAGCAGCCAACCCGGAAGCTCCTACGAGCAGTACTTC. As protein: CASSQPGSSYEQYF.

The chain is built from TRBV5-1 and TRBJ1-2; the D is unclear. The V gene lost 4 bases and the J gene lost 4 bases, with 17 bases spanning the gap. The V gene's germline CDR1 is SGHRS and CDR2 YFSETQ. This CDR3 comprises 15 residues. CDR3 sequence reads: CASSPMSVTLYGYTF. CDR3 coding DNA: TGCGCCAGCAGCCCCATGTCAGTCACCCTCTATGGCTACACCTTC.

This clonotype was observed many times. The chain combines TRBV19 with TRBJ2-1, with 8 bases matching TRBD1. V shed 5 bases, J shed 6 bases, and the junction held 9 bases outside the gene matches. This CDR3 has 15 residues. Per germline, CDR1 LNHDA and CDR2 SQIVND (reference sequence). Here the CDR3 DNA reads TGTGCCAGTAGTGAAGACAGGGGTTTGAGCAATGAGCAGTTCTTC. Encoded protein: CASSEDRGLSNEQFF.

This clonotype was counted only a few times. V gene TRBV6-5 combines with J gene TRBJ2-2, with D possibly TRBD2 on 6 matching bases. The V end was cut by 1 base, the J end by 13 bases, with 13 bases between. Germline V gene data show CDR1 as MNHEY and CDR2 as SVGAGI. The CDR3 sequence is 13 residues long. The CDR3: CASSYLSGLGLFF. The CDR3 bases are TGTGCCAGCAGTTACTTATCGGGACTTGGGCTGTTTTTT.

This clonotype was detected ten times or more. CDR3 region: CASRPLGGSTDTQYF. CDR3 DNA: TGTGCCAGCAGGCCCCTGGGCGGCTCCACAGATACGCAGTATTTT. This chain joins TRBV28 and TRBJ2-3; D gene unclear. The CDR3 extends over 15 amino acids. The germline V and J ends were trimmed by 6 bases and 2 bases, with 15 bases remaining between them. Germline values: CDR1 MDHEN, CDR2 SYDVKM.

The gene calls are TRBV27 and TRBJ1-3; tentative D call: TRBD1 (6 bases). CDR3 length: 16 residues. Between the trimmed V and J ends, which lost 4 bases and 2 bases, there was a span of 15 bases. Germline V gene sequence: CDR1 MNHEY, CDR2 SMNVEV (reference sequence). CDR3 bases: TGTGCCAGCAGTTCCGGACAGCCATCGACTGGAAACACCATATATTTT. This encodes CASSSGQPSTGNTIYF.